This T cell receptor (beta chain) was sequenced in a study of cytomegalovirus exposure and HLA in healthy donors. V was pared by 6 bases and J by 10 bases, with 7 bases of the junction left unmatched. Germline-derived CDR1 and CDR2 are SGHNT and YYREEE (reference sequence). The CDR3 loop spans 14 amino acids. The PCR had 60 Vbeta and 13 Jbeta primers. Measured with immunoSEQ multiplex PCR; TCRdb has only the in-frame clones, and not every one. The sample has about 190,000 clones, over 75% seen once; the top ten hold 3.5% to 4%. This clone showed up just once. Its antigen is unknown. Whole-study findings and limits: Confirmation in vitro established that a few CMV-associated chains were specific for CMV antigens. Segments of the TCR beta V type were, in most cases, productive about 90% or about 30% of the time in an earlier analysis.

This sequence joins TRBV5-4 and TRBJ1-6; 10 bases line up with TRBD1. The specimen sequenced was PBMCs. This clonotype originated in a man over 45 in good health and CMV-seronegative. In DNA form, the CDR3 reads TGTGCCAGCACCCTCGGACAGGGGGACTCACCCCTCCACTTT. This gives the protein CASTLGQGDSPLHF.